Listed below are T cell receptor beta chains from one sample, sequenced in a study of cytomegalovirus exposure and HLA in healthy donors. The table came from immunoSEQ multiplex PCR; TCRdb's copy has only in-frame clones and leaves some out. This table has 85,000 to 95,000 clones, approximately 96% appearing once. The sequenced sample consisted of PBMCs. These receptors originate from a man aged 18 to 29 in good health and CMV-seronegative. CDR3s include the opening cysteine and the closing phenylalanine or tryptophan. The D gene is left open where the match is weak. Only part of the rows carry a size: once, few, many, or a class if the clone is expanded.

clone_size cdr3_length d_call j_call v_call cdr3_nt cdr3_aa
- 14 TRBD1 TRBJ2-5 TRBV7-9 TGTGCCAGCAGCCGGACAGGAGACCAAGAGACCCAGTACTTC CASSRTGDQETQYF
once 13 TRBD1 TRBJ1-1 TRBV7-2 TGTGCCAGCACCGGACTTAGGGGGCAAGGAGCTTTCTTT CASTGLRGQGAFF
- 16 TRBD1 TRBJ2-7 TRBV9 TGTGCCAGCAGCGTAGACCCCCCGACAGGGATTTACGAGCAGTACTTC CASSVDPPTGIYEQYF
- 14 - TRBJ1-1 TRBV6-1 TGTGCCAGCAGCCTTATAGAGTTGAACACTGAAGCTTTCTTT CASSLIELNTEAFF
- 13 - TRBJ2-3 TRBV6-5 TGTGCCAGCAGTGCCCGGGTCACAGATACGCAGTATTTT CASSARVTDTQYF
- 15 - TRBJ2-2 TRBV27 TGTGCCAGCAGTTTTGGGGTCGGGACAACCGGGGAGCTGTTTTTT CASSFGVGTTGELFF
- 16 TRBD1 TRBJ2-2 TRBV9 TGTGCCAGCAGCCCGTCGGGACAGGGGGGGGCCGGGGAGCTGTTTTTT CASSPSGQGGAGELFF
- 16 - TRBJ1-4 TRBV19 TGTGCCAGTAGTATCCGTCGGGGGGGGCGCAATGAAAAACTGTTTTTT CASSIRRGGRNEKLFF
once 14 - TRBJ2-5 TRBV2 TGTGCCAGCAGTGTACCGGCAGGACAAGAGACCCAGTACTTC CASSVPAGQETQYF
- 18 TRBD1 TRBJ1-4 TRBV30 TGTGCCTGGAGTGGTAGGACAGGGGATATAGGAACTAATGAAAAACTGTTTTTT CAWSGRTGDIGTNEKLFF
- 13 - TRBJ1-2 TRBV5-5 TGTGCCAGCAGCTTGCTGCTCGGGTATGGCTACACCTTC CASSLLLGYGYTF
- 15 TRBD1 TRBJ1-2 TRBV5-4 TGTGCCAGCAGCCCGGGGACAGGGGGGGACTATGGCTACACCTTC CASSPGTGGDYGYTF
- 14 TRBD1 TRBJ2-7 TRBV11-2 TGTGCCAGCAGCTTCCGGGACAGTCTCTACGAGCAGTACTTC CASSFRDSLYEQYF
- 17 TRBD2 TRBJ2-3 TRBV2 TGTGCCAGCAGTGAAGCGCGGACTAGCCGAGGTATGGATACGCAGTATTTT CASSEARTSRGMDTQYF
- 13 TRBD1 TRBJ1-2 TRBV25-1 TGTGCCAGCAGCATCGGGACAGCATATGGCTACACCTTC CASSIGTAYGYTF
- 15 TRBD1 TRBJ2-4 TRBV27 TGTGCCAGCAGTACGAGACAGGGCCCAATCGACATTCAGTACTTC CASSTRQGPIDIQYF
once 15 TRBD1 TRBJ1-4 TRBV2 TGTGCCAGCGGACAGGGGGCGGCAACTAATGAAAAACTGTTTTTT CASGQGAATNEKLFF
- 13 - TRBJ1-2 TRBV30 TGTGCCTGGACCGTGGGCGAACTCTATGGCTACACCTTC CAWTVGELYGYTF
- 15 TRBD2 TRBJ2-2 TRBV29-1 TGCAGCGTCTTCTGGGCTAGCGGGAGGACTGGGGAGCTGTTTTTT CSVFWASGRTGELFF
- 16 - TRBJ1-2 TRBV21-1 TGTGCCAGCAGCAGAGTTCATCCTCCACTGCTCTATGGCTACACCTTC CASSRVHPPLLYGYTF
once 13 TRBD2 TRBJ2-1 TRBV5-4 TGTGCCAGCAGCTCGGGACTAATCAATGAGCAGTTCTTC CASSSGLINEQFF
- 13 - TRBJ1-1 TRBV27 TGTGCCAGCAGTTTATTCCCGGAGTCGCAAGCTTTCTTT CASSLFPESQAFF
- 13 TRBD1 TRBJ1-2 TRBV7-9 TGTGCCAGCAGCCTCGATCCAGGGGGTAGCTACACCTTC CASSLDPGGSYTF
- 14 - TRBJ1-2 TRBV27 TGTGCCAGCAGTTTATCCCCAGGCAACTATGGCTACACCTTC CASSLSPGNYGYTF
- 13 - TRBJ2-5 TRBV7-2 TGTGCCAGCAGCTTACCGGGTCAAGAGACCCAGTACTTC CASSLPGQETQYF
- 13 - TRBJ2-7 TRBV27 TGTGCCAGCAGTCCTATTGGTTATCTCGAGCAGTACTTC CASSPIGYLEQYF
- 13 - TRBJ2-3 TRBV6-1 TGTGCCAGCAGTGAAACAGTCACAGATACGCAGTATTTT CASSETVTDTQYF
- 15 - TRBJ1-3 TRBV28 TGTGCCAGCAGTTTATCCAGGGTCGCTGGAAACACCATATATTTT CASSLSRVAGNTIYF
- 13 TRBD1 TRBJ1-4 TRBV6-1 TGTGCCAGCAGGGACAGGGTGTCTGAAAAACTGTTTTTT CASRDRVSEKLFF
- 14 - TRBJ1-3 TRBV7-9 TGTGCCAGCAGCCGTGATCAGTCTGGAAACACCATATATTTT CASSRDQSGNTIYF
once 16 - TRBJ1-1 TRBV13 TGTGCCAGCAGCGCAGACACTAGAATCCCGAGGGCTGAAGCTTTCTTT CASSADTRIPRAEAFF
- 14 TRBD2 TRBJ2-7 TRBV27 TGTGCCAGCAAATCAGGGAGGGTTATCGGAGAGCAGTACTTC CASKSGRVIGEQYF
- 15 - TRBJ2-1 TRBV2 TGTGCCAGCAGGGAGGAGCAGGGGAATAACAATGAGCAGTTCTTC CASREEQGNNNEQFF
- 13 - TRBJ1-1 TRBV15 TGTGCCACCAGCAGAACGGTGAACACTGAAGCTTTCTTT CATSRTVNTEAFF
- 15 TRBD1 TRBJ2-5 TRBV9 TGTGCCAGCAGCGTAGGAGGACAGGGGCAAGAGACCCAGTACTTC CASSVGGQGQETQYF
- 13 - TRBJ1-2 TRBV14 TGTGCCAGCAGCCAAGCAGGGCCGGCCGGCTACACCTTC CASSQAGPAGYTF
- 16 - TRBJ2-3 TRBV4-1 TGCGCCAGCAGCCAGCTTCCTGGACTGGGCGCAGATACGCAGTATTTT CASSQLPGLGADTQYF
- 12 - TRBJ2-1 TRBV11-3 TGTGCCAGCAGGTCCAGTGTCAATGAGCAGTTCTTC CASRSSVNEQFF
- 16 TRBD2 TRBJ2-7 TRBV18 TGTGCCAGCTCACCAGGTGGGCTAGCGGGAGCGGGGGAGCAGTACTTC CASSPGGLAGAGEQYF
- 15 TRBD1 TRBJ2-2 TRBV27 TGTGCCAGCACATGGGGACAGCCGAACACCGGGGAGCTGTTTTTT CASTWGQPNTGELFF
- 13 - TRBJ1-1 TRBV10-1 TGCGCCAGCAGTGAGTCAGGGGGCACTGAAGCTTTCTTT CASSESGGTEAFF
- 16 TRBD2 TRBJ2-2 TRBV19 TGTGCCAGTAGTATCTTAGCGGGAGAGCACACCGGGGAGCTGTTTTTT CASSILAGEHTGELFF
- 15 - TRBJ2-5 TRBV6-1 TGTGCCAGCAGTGAAGCGCAGGGAACTCAAGAGACCCAGTACTTC CASSEAQGTQETQYF
- 15 - TRBJ2-1 TRBV11-3 TGTGCCAGCGGTGGAGGGGACGGCGCTTACAATGAGCAGTTCTTC CASGGGDGAYNEQFF
- 12 TRBD1 TRBJ1-1 TRBV28 TGTGCCAGCAGTTACAGGGGTGCTGAAGCTTTCTTT CASSYRGAEAFF
- 14 - TRBJ1-1 TRBV7-9 TGTGCCAGCAGCGAGCCGGGGTTGAACACTGAAGCTTTCTTT CASSEPGLNTEAFF
- 16 - TRBJ2-2 TRBV5-6 TGTGCCAGCAGCTCTAGGACAGCACCGAACACCGGGGAGCTGTTTTTT CASSSRTAPNTGELFF
- 16 TRBD2 TRBJ2-3 TRBV29-1 TGCAGCGTTGGCGATAGCGGGAGATTAGGGTCAGATACGCAGTATTTT CSVGDSGRLGSDTQYF
once 13 TRBD1 TRBJ1-2 TRBV28 TGTGCCAGCATTCTGACAGGGGGAGGAGGCTACACCTTC CASILTGGGGYTF
- 14 - TRBJ2-1 TRBV5-1 TGCGCCAGCTCCCTTTGGGCTGGTACCAATGAGCAGTTCTTC CASSLWAGTNEQFF
- 14 TRBD1 TRBJ1-2 TRBV2 TGTGCCAGCATTTCAGGGGGTGAAGGCTATGGCTACACCTTC CASISGGEGYGYTF
- 18 - TRBJ1-1 TRBV5-1 TGCGCCAGCAGCCACGGGCGGGGAGGGGTAAAGTTGAACACTGAAGCTTTCTTT CASSHGRGGVKLNTEAFF
- 12 - TRBJ2-1 TRBV14 TGTGCCAGCAGCCAAGTAACGCTAGCAGGTTTCTTC CASSQVTLAGFF
- 14 - TRBJ2-5 TRBV19 TGTGCCAGTAGAGCAAATCAGGGTTTGGAGACCCAGTACTTC CASRANQGLETQYF